The rows below give T cell receptor beta chains drawn from one sample of a study of blood T cell repertoires in COVID-19. Libraries were prepared by immunoSEQ multiplex PCR; TCRdb keeps only in-frame clonotypes and omits some of them. The sample lists roughly 120,000 clones, roughly 83% seen once, with approximately 5% in the top ten. The sample comprised peripheral blood. The receptors shown here come from a human donor in a cohort sampled during active COVID-19. Each CDR3 is given with its conserved first and last residue. D genes are given only for firm matches. Not all rows give a size; the values are once, few, many and, for expanded clones, a class.

d_gene,j_gene,len,v_gene,abundance,CDR3aa,CDR3nt
TRBD2,TRBJ2-2,18,TRBV27,-,CASPIGLAGEVDTGELFF,TGTGCCAGCCCCATAGGACTAGCGGGAGAGGTCGACACCGGGGAGCTGTTTTTT
TRBD2,TRBJ2-3,15,TRBV6-5,-,CASTGLAGGLDTQYF,TGTGCCAGCACCGGACTAGCGGGAGGGCTGGATACGCAGTATTTT
-,TRBJ2-1,14,TRBV6-5,-,CASSTARGGNEQFF,TGTGCCAGCAGCACCGCTAGAGGTGGCAATGAGCAGTTCTTC
-,TRBJ2-7,15,TRBV15,once,CATSGGTAFLGEQYF,TGTGCCACCAGCGGGGGGACAGCCTTTCTAGGCGAGCAGTACTTC
-,TRBJ1-5,13,TRBV27,-,CASSPIQRAPQHF,TGTGCCAGCAGTCCCATTCAGAGGGCCCCCCAGCATTTT
-,TRBJ2-7,13,TRBV27,-,CASSPKRGYEQYF,TGTGCCAGCAGTCCTAAGAGAGGCTACGAGCAGTACTTC
-,TRBJ2-2,12,TRBV6-4,many,CASSDSRGELFF,TGTGCCAGCAGTGACTCACGGGGGGAGCTGTTTTTT
TRBD1,TRBJ1-3,13,TRBV19,-,CATGQYTGNTIYF,TGTGCCACGGGACAGTACACTGGAAACACCATATATTTT
-,TRBJ1-5,14,TRBV4-1,-,CASSQDSGLLPQHF,TGCGCCAGCAGCCAAGATAGTGGGCTGTTGCCCCAGCATTTT
-,TRBJ1-6,14,TRBV2,-,CASRSERGGSPLHF,TGTGCCAGCAGGTCCGAGCGGGGGGGATCACCCCTCCACTTT
-,TRBJ2-3,17,TRBV5-1,few,CASSLRPGGQQADTQYF,TGCGCCAGCAGCTTGCGGCCCGGGGGGCAGCAGGCAGATACGCAGTATTTT
TRBD2,TRBJ2-1,14,TRBV9,-,CASSVGGGPYEQFF,TGTGCCAGCAGCGTAGGGGGAGGGCCTTATGAGCAGTTCTTC
TRBD1,TRBJ2-3,16,TRBV5-1,few,CASSFIGTGSTDTQYF,TGCGCCAGCAGCTTTATAGGGACAGGGAGCACAGATACGCAGTATTTT
TRBD1,TRBJ1-1,17,TRBV2,-,CASTDDSTGSRGTEAFF,TGTGCCAGCACTGACGATTCGACAGGGAGCAGGGGGACTGAAGCTTTCTTT
TRBD2,TRBJ2-3,15,TRBV6-5,-,CASRHGLAGPDTQYF,TGTGCCAGCAGGCACGGACTAGCGGGACCAGATACGCAGTATTTT
TRBD1,TRBJ1-2,12,TRBV6-5,-,CASSFQGAGYTF,TGTGCCAGCAGTTTTCAGGGGGCCGGCTACACCTTC
TRBD2,TRBJ2-1,16,TRBV5-4,-,CASSFLAGPPRNEQFF,TGTGCCAGCAGCTTCCTAGCGGGGCCCCCTAGGAATGAGCAGTTCTTC
TRBD1,TRBJ1-2,16,TRBV18,-,CASSPWLGQETYGYTF,TGTGCCAGCTCACCTTGGCTGGGACAGGAAACGTATGGCTACACCTTC
-,TRBJ1-2,14,TRBV6-2/TRBV6-3,-,CASSYSSGPSGYTF,TGTGCCAGCAGTTACTCGTCAGGGCCGAGCGGCTACACCTTC
TRBD2,TRBJ2-2,15,TRBV5-4,-,CASSPGSGGTGELFF,TGTGCCAGCAGCCCGGGGAGCGGGGGGACCGGGGAGCTGTTTTTT
-,TRBJ1-1,14,TRBV4-3,once,CASSQVGGNTEAFF,TGCGCCAGCAGCCAAGTGGGGGGAAACACTGAAGCTTTCTTT
-,TRBJ2-1,12,TRBV5-5,once,CASSLAPYEQFF,TGTGCCAGCAGCTTGGCCCCTTATGAGCAGTTCTTC
-,TRBJ1-4,13,TRBV7-2,-,CASSFTTNEKLFF,TGTGCCAGCAGCTTTACAACTAATGAAAAACTGTTTTTT
-,TRBJ2-1,13,TRBV7-3,-,CASSLGTLNEQFF,TGTGCCAGCAGCTTAGGCACCCTCAATGAGCAGTTCTTC
TRBD1,TRBJ1-1,11,TRBV6-5,-,CASSSGGRAFF,TGTGCCAGCAGTTCAGGGGGCAGGGCTTTCTTT
-,TRBJ2-2,13,TRBV6-2/TRBV6-3,-,CASSSPLTGELFF,TGTGCCAGCAGTTCTCCGCTAACCGGGGAGCTGTTTTTT
TRBD2,TRBJ2-3,17,TRBV30,-,CAWSLGPSGRARDTQYF,TGTGCCTGGAGTCTAGGACCGAGCGGGAGGGCAAGAGATACGCAGTATTTT
-,TRBJ2-3,14,TRBV6-5,-,CASSYGRTTDTQYF,TGTGCCAGCAGTTACGGGCGTACCACAGATACGCAGTATTTT
-,TRBJ1-1,14,TRBV2,-,CASSVVGGNTEAFF,TGTGCCAGCAGTGTGGTCGGAGGGAACACTGAAGCTTTCTTT
-,TRBJ2-1,14,TRBV19,-,CASRPGLQRDEQFF,TGTGCCAGTAGGCCGGGACTCCAGAGGGATGAGCAGTTCTTC
-,TRBJ1-4,13,TRBV19,-,CASSLGRIEKLFF,TGTGCCAGTAGTTTAGGGCGGATTGAAAAACTGTTTTTT
TRBD1,TRBJ1-2,15,TRBV18,-,CASSPGTGDNYGYTF,TGTGCCAGCTCTCCCGGGACAGGTGATAACTATGGCTACACCTTC
-,TRBJ2-2,15,TRBV5-5,-,CASSLLSSPSRELFF,TGTGCCAGCAGCCTGCTATCGTCTCCTAGTAGAGAGCTGTTTTTT
-,TRBJ1-1,14,TRBV19,-,CASKKGRGDTEAFF,TGTGCCAGTAAAAAGGGTCGGGGGGACACTGAAGCTTTCTTT
TRBD2,TRBJ2-1,11,TRBV10-3,-,CAAGLAGEGFF,TGTGCCGCCGGACTAGCGGGGGAGGGGTTCTTC
-,TRBJ2-3,14,TRBV12-5,-,CASGLAPGADTQYF,TGTGCTAGTGGTTTGGCACCGGGGGCAGATACGCAGTATTTT
TRBD1,TRBJ2-7,15,TRBV18,-,CASSPQAGGSYEQYF,TGTGCCAGCTCACCACAGGCAGGGGGCTCCTACGAGCAGTACTTC
TRBD2,TRBJ2-1,17,TRBV7-2,-,CASTRGGTSGSKYEQFF,TGTGCCAGCACCCGGGGAGGGACTAGCGGGAGCAAGTATGAGCAGTTCTTC
TRBD2,TRBJ2-7,13,TRBV12-3/TRBV12-4,-,CASRVAGLYEQYF,TGTGCCAGCAGGGTAGCGGGACTCTACGAGCAGTACTTC
TRBD2,TRBJ2-1,15,TRBV11-3,-,CASSLGGESYNEQFF,TGTGCCAGCAGCTTGGGAGGGGAGTCCTACAATGAGCAGTTCTTC
TRBD1,TRBJ2-2,15,TRBV6-5,-,CASSRTGAWTGELFF,TGTGCCAGCAGCCGGACAGGGGCATGGACCGGGGAGCTGTTTTTT
-,TRBJ2-3,13,TRBV18,-,CASSSRSVDTQYF,TGTGCCAGCTCATCCCGTAGCGTGGATACGCAGTATTTT
TRBD1,TRBJ1-1,13,TRBV10-3,-,CAISDRENTEAFF,TGTGCCATCAGCGACAGGGAGAACACTGAAGCTTTCTTT
TRBD2,TRBJ2-3,18,TRBV11-2,-,CASSLISGGRARADTQYF,TGTGCCAGCAGCTTAATTTCGGGCGGGAGGGCCCGGGCAGATACGCAGTATTTT
TRBD1,TRBJ1-1,15,TRBV5-1,-,CASRQSPGTANEAFF,TGCGCCAGCAGACAATCACCCGGGACAGCAAATGAAGCTTTCTTT
-,TRBJ2-1,15,TRBV18,few,CASSPGRGSYNEQFF,TGTGCCAGCTCACCGGGGCGGGGTTCCTACAATGAGCAGTTCTTC